This T cell receptor (beta chain) comes out of a study of cytomegalovirus exposure and HLA in healthy donors. As regards this clone: Its antigen remains unidentified.

This CDR3 is 17 amino acids long. CDR1 is SGHTA, CDR2 FQGNSA, per germline. The V and J ends lost 0 bases and 5 bases, in that order; junction bases with no gene match: 9. Study-wide results and limits: Roughly uniform depth of sequencing across donors was assumed in presence/absence analyses. Of the V segments, some could not be distinguished, including TRBV6-2 and TRBV6-3, and were excluded. HLA-A and HLA-B allele assignments for most subjects were reportedly predicted accurately using TCR beta sequences.

In the PCR, 60 Vbeta and 13 Jbeta primers were used. Assay: immunoSEQ multiplex PCR; the TCRdb copy retains only in-frame clones and omits some. The sample includes about 120,000 clones, approximately 78% of them seen just once. The chain is built from TRBV7-2 and TRBJ2-1; TRBD2 agrees at 8 bases. Sequencing was carried out using PBMCs. The origin of this receptor is a man aged 35-49 years in good health and CMV-seronegative. This chain's CDR3 is CASSLAPGREANNEQFF. CDR3 sequence (DNA): TGTGCCAGCAGCTTAGCCCCCGGGCGGGAGGCGAACAATGAGCAGTTCTTC.